This TCR beta chain was retrieved from a study of identical twins. General study results and limits: Within cord blood, abundant beta clonotypes carried fewer insertions, but memory repertoires showed no such trend.

TCRdb re-analysed the 5' RACE reads in MiXCR, keeping a single row per CDR3 protein. Of under 250,000 distinct CDR3 sequences detected, 12% appear once; the ten largest clones hold 3.5% to 5%. For this clonotype: No antigen is known for it.

These data are also associated with another study on yellow fever vaccine responses in identical twins.

Specimen: memory (CD45RO+) T cells sorted from blood. This clonotype originated in a woman in her late teens or twenties in good health.

CDR3 amino acids: CASSMVLTGGTEAFF. CDR3 coding DNA: TGTGCCAGCAGTATGGTATTGACAGGGGGCACTGAAGCTTTCTTT. The chain links TRBV28 to TRBJ1-1; 9 positions agree with TRBD1. CDR3 length: 15 residues. Germline assignment: CDR1 MDHEN and CDR2 SYDVKM. The V segment lost 5 bases and the J segment 4 bases; nucleotides outside the gene matches: 8. Full variable domain (missing parts from reference TRBV28 and TRBJ1-1): DVKVTQSSRYLVKRTGEKVFLECVQDMDHENMFWYRQDPGLGLRLIYFSYDVKMKEKGDIPEGYSVSREKKERFSLILESASTNQTSMYLCASSMVLTGGTEAFFGQGTRLTVV.